The clone carrying this T cell receptor beta chain was picked up a small number of times. Its cognate antigen is unknown. This entry belongs to a study of T cell repertoires in cytomegalovirus infection. Study as a whole: It can be stated that public TCR beta signatures indicated CMV infection as well as a matching HLA type.

In TCRdb, the reads were re-called with MiXCR into one record per CDR3 protein. The sample lists hundreds of thousands of distinct CDR3 sequences; roughly 30% were seen once. The CDR3 loop spans 14 amino acids. Per the germline V gene, CDR1 is MGHRA and CDR2 is YSYEKL. V was cut by 3 bases and J by 4 bases, with 12 bases left in between. The chain couples TRBV4-1 to TRBJ2-5; D may match TRBD1 or TRBD2 (5 bases each). The input for sequencing was cultured CD8+ T cells from PBMCs, taken from culture after CMV antigen stimulation. The source is a human donor in good health (CMV status not recorded). Some clones in this sample may be carry-over from other donors' samples. The CDR3 sequence is CASSHPGSRETQYF. The CDR3 nucleotides are TGCGCCAGCAGCCACCCAGGGAGCCGAGAGACCCAGTACTTC.